Listed here are 26 T cell receptor beta chains from one sample, sequenced in a study of CD8+ T cells in alopecia areata. RNA extraction was followed by reverse transcription into cDNA, which acted as the sequencing template. The method was immunoSEQ multiplex PCR; TCRdb's version includes in-frame clones alone and lacks a portion of them. This sample has about 200,000 clones; roughly 56% occur once, and the top ten carry approximately 4.9%. Material: CD8+ T cells sorted from blood. Receptor source: a human donor in good health.

Judged by abundance, this clone is medium-sized. It is likely a read error, because the conserved phenylalanine at the end of the CDR3 is missing. It is unclear where the CDR3 begins or ends on the DNA, so no DNA is shown, and the CDR3 is as TCRdb lists it. The chain recombines TRBV12-2 with TRBJ1-2. TRBV12-2 is labeled a pseudogene. The CDR3 is 11 amino acids long, termini counted. The CDR3 region is CASRLSGPGAV.

The chain uses TRBV29-1 and TRBJ2-3; D is ambiguous. The CDR3 is 13 residues long. Germline CDR1 and CDR2: SQVTM and ANQGSEA. The V gene lost 4 bases and the J gene lost 5 bases, with 13 bases spanning the gap. For the CDR3, the DNA is TGCAGCGTTGTAGATGGATTGGGAGATACGCAGTATTTT. Protein product: CSVVDGLGDTQYF.

V usage is TRBV7-9 and J usage is TRBJ1-2; D perhaps matches TRBD1 (5 bases). V shed 7 bases and J shed 6 bases, with 18 bases lying between them. The length of the CDR3 is 14 residues. Germline CDR1 is SEHNR and CDR2 is FQNEAQ (reference sequence). The DNA of the CDR3 is TGTGCCAGCACCCAAGGGGACTTCTTCGATGGCTACACCTTC. This sequence encodes CASTQGDFFDGYTF.

The sample holds a few counts of this clone. The V and J genes are TRBV2 and TRBJ1-5; the match to TRBD1 covers 7 bases. J was trimmed by 6 bases and V by 3 bases; bases with no gene match: 14. The CDR3 length is 17 residues. CDR1 is SNHLY, CDR2 FYNNEI, per germline. The CDR3 here is CASSDMDRSQRGQPQHF. The CDR3, as DNA: TGTGCCAGCAGTGACATGGACAGGTCCCAAAGGGGTCAGCCCCAGCATTTT.

The sample holds many counts of this clone. This chain joins TRBV15 and TRBJ2-7, with D maybe TRBD1 (7 bases). V was clipped by 0 bases and J by 7 bases, with 10 bases between them. Germline loops: CDR1 LNHNV, CDR2 YYDKDF (reference sequence). CDR3 length: 13 residues. The CDR3 DNA reads as TGTGCCACCAGCAGAGAATCAGGGGGGGAGCAGTACTTC. Its translation: CATSRESGGEQYF.

The genes are TRBV30 and TRBJ1-1; D is unclear. The length of the CDR3 is 14 residues. The V and J ends lost 0 bases and 1 base respectively, with 9 bases between them. Germline assignment: CDR1 GTSNPN and CDR2 SVGIG (reference sequence). In DNA form, the CDR3 reads TGTGCCTGGAGTGTTCGGCAGCAGAACACTGAAGCTTTCTTT. Translated, it gives CAWSVRQQNTEAFF. Drawing the rest from reference TRBV30 and TRBJ1-1, the complete variable domain is SQTIHQWPATLVQPVGSPLSLECTVEGTSNPNLYWYRQAAGRGLQLLFYSVGIGQISSEVPQNLSASRPQDRQFILSSKKLLLSDSGFYLCAWSVRQQNTEAFFGQGTRLTVV.

CDR3 loop: CATSTETGTYEQYF. The CDR3 coding sequence is TGTGCCACGTCGACAGAGACAGGGACCTACGAGCAGTACTTC. The chain has TRBV10-3 and TRBJ2-7; 7 bases are shared with TRBD1. Trimming at V came to 10 bases and at J to 2 bases, leaving 11 bases not matched to a gene. From germline, CDR1 is ENHRY and CDR2 SYGVKD. CDR3 size: 14 residues.

Worth noting for this clone: Within the sample, other DNA sequences also encode this same CDR3. The CDR3 bases are TGTGCCAGCAGCTTGGGGGGTGGCACTGAAGCTTTCTTT. Protein sequence: CASSLGGGTEAFF. The chain uses TRBV7-9 and TRBJ1-1; weak D call: TRBD1 (5 bases). The CDR3 has 13 amino acids. Germline-derived CDR1 and CDR2 are SEHNR and FQNEAQ (reference sequence). Between the trimmed V and J ends, which lost 3 bases and 4 bases, there was a span of 9 bases. The variable domain in full, completed from reference TRBV7-9 and TRBJ1-1, reads DTGVSQNPRHKITKRGQNVTFRCDPISEHNRLYWYRQTLGQGPEFLTYFQNEAQLEKSRLLSDRFSAERPKGSFSTLEIQRTEQGDSAMYLCASSLGGGTEAFFGQGTRLTVV.

This chain uses TRBV29-1 with TRBJ1-5; D not certain. CDR3 length: 13 amino acids. Trimming cost V 6 bases and J 2 bases, with 11 bases left between them. From germline, CDR1 is SQVTM and CDR2 ANQGSEA. The CDR3 DNA reads TGCAGCGTATCCAGACGGGGCAATCAGCCCCAGCATTTT. Amino acid sequence: CSVSRRGNQPQHF.

This clone showed up just a few times. V and J are TRBV5-1 and TRBJ1-2; D might be TRBD1 (6 bases). The CDR3 extends over 12 amino acids. CDR1 and CDR2 (germline): SGHRS, YFSETQ. Trimming took off 9 bases at V and 2 bases at J, with 11 bases between the two ends. DNA for the CDR3: TGCGCCATCCGGACAGACAACTATGGCTACACCTTC. Translation gives CAIRTDNYGYTF.

The rearrangement links TRBV7-9 to TRBJ2-1, with TRBD2 identical over 11 bases. After removal of 5 bases from V and 8 bases from J, the junction contained 11 bases not matched to a gene. The CDR3 runs 16 residues. The germline V gene encodes CDR1 SEHNR and CDR2 FQNEAQ (reference sequence). CDR3 bases: TGTGCCAGCAGCCCAACGCTAGCGGGGGGACGACATGAGCAGTTCTTC. It yields the protein CASSPTLAGGRHEQFF. Full variable domain (outside the CDR3, taken from reference TRBV7-9 and TRBJ2-1): DTGVSQNPRHKITKRGQNVTFRCDPISEHNRLYWYRQTLGQGPEFLTYFQNEAQLEKSRLLSDRFSAERPKGSFSTLEIQRTEQGDSAMYLCASSPTLAGGRHEQFFGPGTRLTVL.

This clone was counted between two and nine times. V is TRBV19 and J is TRBJ2-3; possible D gene TRBD2, 6 bases. Trimming removed 7 bases at V and 0 bases at J, with 17 bases between. This CDR3 has 16 amino acids. CDR1 LNHDA and CDR2 SQIVND come from the germline V gene (reference sequence). The CDR3 spells CASTFIGGMSTDTQYF. CDR3 coding DNA: TGTGCCAGTACGTTCATCGGGGGAATGAGCACAGATACGCAGTATTTT.

This clone appeared once. CDR3 residues: CSVTRGSFETQYF. Written as DNA, the CDR3 is TGCAGCGTGACCCGGGGTAGCTTCGAGACCCAGTACTTC. The chain links TRBV29-1 to TRBJ2-5, with D possibly TRBD2 on 5 matching bases. The CDR3 is 13 residues long. V was clipped by 6 bases and J by 5 bases, with 16 bases between them. Germline V CDR1 and CDR2: SQVTM, ANQGSEA.

The genes are TRBV7-9 and TRBJ2-3, with a weak D call TRBD1 (6 bases). This CDR3 has 18 amino acids. CDR1 is SEHNR and CDR2 is FQNEAQ in the germline V gene (reference sequence). Trimming shortened V by 3 bases and J by 1 base, and 20 bases separated the two germline ends. The DNA for the CDR3 is TGTGCCAGCAGCTTGAGGCAGGGGCCCCCAAGGGGCACAGATACGCAGTATTTT. Its translation is CASSLRQGPPRGTDTQYF.

J is TRBJ2-7 and V is TRBV7-9; TRBD2 is a possible D gene (6 bases). V dropped 5 bases and J dropped 0 bases, with 8 bases sitting between them. The germline CDR1 and CDR2 sequences are SEHNR and FQNEAQ (reference sequence). The CDR3 is 13 residues long. The CDR3 sequence is CASSHGSSYEQYF. The CDR3 bases are TGTGCCAGCAGCCACGGGAGCTCCTACGAGCAGTACTTC.

V and J are TRBV29-1 and TRBJ2-5, with no clear D. Trimming removed 5 bases from V and 2 bases from J, with 3 bases in between. CDR1 is SQVTM and CDR2 is ANQGSEA in the germline V gene. This CDR3 is 10 amino acids long. The CDR3 protein is CSVRQETQYF. The CDR3 bases are TGCAGCGTTAGACAAGAGACCCAGTACTTC.

CDR3 protein: CASSPRAGDYEQYF. CDR3 in DNA: TGTGCCAGCAGCCCCCGGGCAGGGGACTACGAGCAGTACTTC. This chain joins TRBV4-2 and TRBJ2-7; tentatively, D is TRBD1 (6 bases). The germline V gene has CDR1 LGHNA and CDR2 YNFKEQ. V was pared by 4 bases and J by 3 bases, with 13 bases between. The CDR3 has 14 residues.

The rearrangement joins TRBV29-1 to TRBJ1-2, with 11 positions matching TRBD1. V was clipped by 3 bases and J by 4 bases; unmatched bases: 4. CDR1 is SQVTM, CDR2 ANQGSEA, per germline. The CDR3 extends over 14 amino acids. CDR3 sequence (DNA): TGCAGCGTTGAGGACAGGGGGCCTCTCTATGGCTACACCTTC. Its translation: CSVEDRGPLYGYTF.

The table lists this clone with a few counts. The CDR3 reads CSVVLAGGRSETQYF. DNA of the CDR3: TGCAGCGTTGTGTTAGCGGGGGGGAGGTCGGAGACCCAGTACTTC. The chain combines TRBV29-1 with TRBJ2-5; 11 bases are shared with TRBD2. The germline CDR1 and CDR2 sequences are SQVTM and ANQGSEA. The J segment lost 5 bases and the V segment lost 4 bases, leaving 9 bases of the junction unmatched. This CDR3 spans 15 amino acids.

V and J are TRBV7-9 and TRBJ1-2, with D unresolved. Germline CDR1 reads SEHNR; CDR2 reads FQNEAQ (reference sequence). The V end lost 5 bases, the J end lost 12 bases, and 10 bases lay between the germline ends. There are 10 residues in the CDR3. The CDR3 bases are TGTGCCAGCAGCAAAATGCTTCACACCTTC. Translating it yields CASSKMLHTF. The full variable domain, with the rest looked up from reference TRBV7-9 and TRBJ1-2, is DTGVSQNPRHKITKRGQNVTFRCDPISEHNRLYWYRQTLGQGPEFLTYFQNEAQLEKSRLLSDRFSAERPKGSFSTLEIQRTEQGDSAMYLCASSKMLHTFGSGTRLTVV.

The rearrangement uses TRBV2 and TRBJ1-6, with D tentatively TRBD1 (6 bases). Germline loops: CDR1 SNHLY, CDR2 FYNNEI. The V and J ends lost 1 base and 10 bases respectively, with 23 bases between them. The CDR3 contains 18 residues. In DNA form, the CDR3 reads TGTGCCAGCAGTGAAGAGGGGGGGAATACAGCTGGGTACTCACCCCTCCACTTT. Translation: CASSEEGGNTAGYSPLHF.

The gene calls are TRBV2 and TRBJ1-2; D remains ambiguous. The CDR3 loop spans 14 amino acids. Germline CDR1 reads SNHLY; CDR2 reads FYNNEI. With 6 bases removed from V and 2 bases from J, the gap between germline ends came to 13 bases. Here the CDR3 reads CASSPTSPNYGYTF. CDR3 DNA sequence: TGTGCCAGCAGCCCGACCAGCCCCAACTATGGCTACACCTTC.

V is TRBV5-1 and J is TRBJ2-1; TRBD1 matches at 7 bases. Germline-derived CDR1 and CDR2 are SGHRS and YFSETQ. Unmatched junction bases numbered 9, after V lost 8 bases and J lost 4 bases. There are 14 residues in the CDR3. CDR3 in amino acids: CASMAGTAYNEQFF. CDR3 in DNA: TGCGCCAGTATGGCCGGGACAGCTTACAATGAGCAGTTCTTC.

The rearrangement joins TRBV5-4 to TRBJ1-2; D perhaps matches TRBD1 (5 bases). CDR1 and CDR2 from the germline V gene are SGHNT and YYREEE (reference sequence). Between the trimmed V and J ends, which lost 1 base and 7 bases, there was a span of 11 bases. This CDR3 has 13 residues. The CDR3 DNA sequence: TGTGCCAGCAGCTTGTTGAGGGGAACTGGCTACACCTTC. It translates to CASSLLRGTGYTF.

V gene TRBV2 combines with J gene TRBJ1-5; D is unresolved. CDR3 size: 13 residues. Per germline, CDR1 SNHLY and CDR2 FYNNEI. The V and J ends lost 7 bases and 5 bases respectively, with 12 bases between them. The CDR3 bases are TGTGCCAGCACCCAAAAGTCGGATCAGCCCCAGCATTTT. Encoded protein: CASTQKSDQPQHF.

V gene TRBV5-1 combines with J gene TRBJ2-2; no reliable D call. Germline values: CDR1 SGHRS, CDR2 YFSETQ. V shed 1 base and J shed 1 base, with 5 bases lying between them. This CDR3 region has 14 residues. CDR3 sequence: CASSLSQNTGELFF. CDR3 in DNA: TGCGCCAGCAGCTTGTCACAGAACACCGGGGAGCTGTTTTTT.